The 10 T cell receptor beta chains presented below share a single source sample, sequenced in a study of OX40 agonist ivuxolimab in advanced cancers. TCRdb's table, derived via immunoSEQ multiplex PCR, lists solely in-frame clones and lacks some. Of roughly 64,000 clones detected, roughly nine tenths appear once; the ten largest clones hold less than 6%. Sequenced here: CD4+ or CD8+ T cells sorted from blood, sampled in a trial of the OX40 agonist ivuxolimab. The receptors come from an adult with an advanced solid tumor such as melanoma, head and neck, liver or kidney cancer.

This chain uses TRBV29-1 with TRBJ2-7, with 10 bases fitting TRBD1. This CDR3 comprises 15 residues. Germline V gene data show CDR1 as SQVTM and CDR2 as ANQGSEA. J lost 3 bases, V lost 2 bases, and 7 bases had no gene match. CDR3 sequence (DNA): TGCAGCGTTGAAACAGGACAGGGGGTCCTCTACGAGCAGTACTTC. Amino acid sequence: CSVETGQGVLYEQYF.

V and J are TRBV5-3 and TRBJ2-3; D is perhaps TRBD2 (6 bases). TRBV5-3 is flagged as an ORF with uncertain function. The V and J ends lost 4 bases and 0 bases respectively, with 15 bases between them. The CDR3 runs 16 residues. As DNA, the CDR3 is TGTGCCAGAAGCCACCCCCTAGCGACTAGCACAGATACGCAGTATTTT. This encodes CARSHPLATSTDTQYF.

This rearrangement joins TRBV12-5 to TRBJ1-1; D gene uncertain. Germline V gene sequence: CDR1 LGHNT, CDR2 FRNRAP. This CDR3 region has 14 residues. V lost 1 base, J lost 5 bases, and 11 bases lay in between. The CDR3 DNA reads TGTGCTAGTGGTTTGGCGTACGGTCCGACTGAAGCTTTCTTT. Translation gives CASGLAYGPTEAFF.

This clone was seen only once. The rearrangement uses TRBV28 and TRBJ1-2; D possibly corresponds to TRBD1 (6 bases). Germline V CDR1 and CDR2: MDHEN, SYDVKM. V lost 4 bases and J 4 bases, leaving 19 bases between the germline ends. This CDR3 is 16 amino acids long. CDR3 sequence: CASSWVTGKGTYGYTF. CDR3 DNA: TGTGCCAGCAGTTGGGTTACAGGGAAGGGTACCTATGGCTACACCTTC.

The CDR3 loop is CASSSGTRYEQYF. CDR3 coding DNA: TGTGCCAGTAGTTCCGGGACACGGTACGAGCAGTACTTC. The rearrangement joins TRBV19 to TRBJ2-7; tentative D call: TRBD1 (6 bases). The CDR3 contains 13 residues. The V gene's germline CDR1 is LNHDA and CDR2 SQIVND (reference sequence). The V and J ends lost 5 bases and 4 bases respectively, with 12 bases between them.

This chain connects TRBV5-8 to TRBJ2-3, with 11 bases aligning to TRBD2. The ends lost 0 bases at V and 2 bases at J; junction bases unmatched: 5. CDR3 length: 17 residues. Germline V gene sequence: CDR1 SGHTS, CDR2 YDEGEE. Here the CDR3 DNA reads TGTGCCAGCAGCTTGGGTAGCGGGAGGGCCCTCACAGATACGCAGTATTTT. Amino acids: CASSLGSGRALTDTQYF.

CDR3 in amino acids: CASSPHEELFF. The CDR3 DNA reads as TGCGCCAGCAGCCCCCACGAGGAGCTGTTTTTT. The chain employs TRBV5-1 and TRBJ2-2, with unresolved D. Deletions cut 4 bases from V and 10 bases from J, with 8 bases between. The length of the CDR3 is 11 residues. Germline-derived CDR1 and CDR2 are SGHRS and YFSETQ.

CDR3 loop: CSVEAGDRFF. CDR3 DNA sequence: TGCAGCGTTGAAGCAGGGGATCGGTTTTTT. The chain couples TRBV29-1 to TRBJ1-4, with D possibly being TRBD1 (6 bases). The germline V and J ends were trimmed by 1 base and 16 bases, with 10 bases remaining between them. The CDR3 extends over 10 amino acids. Germline V gene data show CDR1 as SQVTM and CDR2 as ANQGSEA.

The rearrangement links TRBV25-1 to TRBJ2-5; 10 bases line up with TRBD1. J was trimmed by 3 bases and V by 5 bases; bases with no gene match: 6. CDR1 is MGHDK and CDR2 is SYGVNS in the germline V gene. The CDR3 is 15 residues long. CDR3 bases: TGTGCCAGCAGTATCCCGGGACAGGGGAAAGAGACCCAGTACTTC. It encodes CASSIPGQGKETQYF.

The chain joins TRBV7-6 to TRBJ2-2; the D is unclear. V gave up 5 bases and J gave up 7 bases, with 8 bases separating them. The CDR3 sequence is 12 residues long. The germline V gene has CDR1 SGHVS and CDR2 FNYEAQ. The CDR3, as DNA: TGTGCCAGCAGCAACCAATACGGGGAGCTGTTTTTT. Protein: CASSNQYGELFF.